These 23 T cell receptor beta chains were sequenced from one sample in a study of blood T cell repertoires in COVID-19 (dated by TCRdb to 2018 to 2021). The library was prepared using the immunoSEQ multiplex PCR assay. In TCRdb, the immuneACCESS table is reduced to in-frame sequences with V and J assigned. These tables do not hold every clone; where another copy was compared, an unresolved V gene accounts for under half, and the others remain unexplained. A total of approximately 15,000 clones appear in this sample, almost 85% of them only once. The ten largest make up around 26% of the sample. Sequencing was carried out using peripheral blood. Source of these receptors: a woman in her 70s with active COVID-19.

The V and J genes are TRBV2 and TRBJ2-5, with 12 bases identical to TRBD1. Germline CDR1 reads SNHLY; CDR2 reads FYNNEI. The V and J ends lost 4 bases and 4 bases, in that order; junction bases with no gene match: 7. The CDR3 spans 16 residues. In DNA, the CDR3 is TGTGCCAGCAGTGGTCCGGGACAGGGGGCTTTAGAGACCCAGTACTTC. Its protein product is CASSGPGQGALETQYF. The whole variable domain, filled in from reference TRBV2 and TRBJ2-5, reads EPEVTQTPSHQVTQMGQEVILRCVPISNHLYFYWYRQILGQKVEFLVSFYNNEISEKSEIFDDQFSVERPDGSNFTLKIRSTKLEDSAMYFCASSGPGQGALETQYFGPGTRLLVL.

This clone is labeled as medium-sized (0.01 to 0.1%). The chain uses TRBV2 and TRBJ1-5; 7 nucleotides match TRBD1. V lost 5 bases and J lost 4; bases outside the gene matches: 17. Germline V CDR1 and CDR2: SNHLY, FYNNEI. There are 18 residues in the CDR3. In nucleotides, the CDR3 is TGTGCCAGCAGTTTGGCTTTTTTCCCGGGACAGTCTAATCAGCCCCAGCATTTT. Its protein is CASSLAFFPGQSNQPQHF.

The genes are TRBV5-4 and TRBJ2-4; TRBD2 matches 12 bases. The germline V gene has CDR1 SGHNT and CDR2 YYREEE (reference sequence). CDR3 length: 15 amino acids. Unmatched junction bases numbered 6, after V lost 4 bases and J lost 7 bases. DNA for the CDR3: TGTGCCAGCAGCATGACTAGCGGGAGTCGGAACATTCAGTACTTC. Protein product: CASSMTSGSRNIQYF.

The chain uses TRBV6-5 and TRBJ2-7; a possible D gene is TRBD2 (5 bases). Germline V CDR1 and CDR2: MNHEY, SVGAGI. This CDR3 is 13 amino acids long. Between the trimmed V and J ends, which lost 6 bases and 7 bases, there was a span of 16 bases. The CDR3 bases are TGTGCCAGCAGCCCCCTCGGGATGAGGGAGCAGTACTTC. Translating gives CASSPLGMREQYF.

This clone has more than one count but fewer than ten. The chain links TRBV1 to TRBJ1-6; the table names TRBD1, a call not compared with the DNA. TRBV1 corresponds to a pseudogene. CDR3 length: 16 residues. CDR3 bases: TGCACCAGCAGCCGGGCGGACAGGCCCGGGGGTTCACCCCTCCACTTT. It encodes CTSSRADRPGGSPLHF.

The CDR3 reads CASTVKPRGSYEQYF. Written as DNA, the CDR3 is TGTGCCAGCACCGTCAAACCAAGGGGCTCCTACGAGCAGTACTTC. V gene TRBV6-5 combines with J gene TRBJ2-7, with D perhaps TRBD1 (5 bases). This CDR3 spans 15 amino acids. CDR1 MNHEY and CDR2 SVGAGI come from the germline V gene. V was clipped by 7 bases and J by 0 bases, with 16 bases between them.

The chain has TRBV28 and TRBJ1-2, with D hard to call. Deletions cut 3 bases from V and 0 bases from J, with 5 bases between. CDR3 length: 13 amino acids. Germline V CDR1 and CDR2: MDHEN, SYDVKM. CDR3 coding DNA: TGTGCCAGCAGTTTTGGCTCTAACTATGGCTACACCTTC. This translates into CASSFGSNYGYTF.

This chain uses TRBV19 with TRBJ1-6; 8 nucleotides agree with TRBD1. The germline V gene has CDR1 LNHDA and CDR2 SQIVND (reference sequence). V lost 6 bases, J lost 3 bases, and 13 bases stayed unmatched. This CDR3 region has 18 residues. DNA of the CDR3: TGTGCCAGTAGACCGCAGGCCCGGACAGGGCTCTATAATTCACCCCTCCACTTT. Translation gives CASRPQARTGLYNSPLHF.

The chain joins TRBV9 to TRBJ2-1; maybe TRBD2 (5 bases). The germline CDR1 and CDR2 sequences are SGDLS and YYNGEE. V gave up 4 bases and J gave up 4 bases, with 18 bases separating them. The CDR3 is 16 amino acids. CDR3 sequence (DNA): TGTGCCAGCAGCTCCGAGGGCGGCTGGGGATACAATGAGCAGTTCTTC. This translates into CASSSEGGWGYNEQFF.

The CDR3 DNA reads TGTGCCAGCTCACGGGGGACTAGCGGGCGAGGTGGGTCCTACGAGCAGTACTTC. This translates into CASSRGTSGRGGSYEQYF. This chain links TRBV18 with TRBJ2-7, with TRBD2 identical over 12 bases. The ends lost 4 bases at V and 1 base at J; junction bases unmatched: 11. Germline assignment: CDR1 KGHSH and CDR2 LQKENI. The CDR3 spans 18 residues.

The chain combines TRBV27 with TRBJ2-1; 12 bases agree with TRBD1. Trimming cost V 4 bases and J 7 bases; bases outside gene matches: 5. The CDR3 is 15 amino acids. Germline CDR1 is MNHEY and CDR2 is SMNVEV (reference sequence). The CDR3 nucleotides read TGTGCCAGCAGTTCCGGGACAGGGGGCTGGAATGAGCAGTTCTTC. Translating it yields CASSSGTGGWNEQFF.

V gene TRBV4-3 combines with J gene TRBJ2-1; 9 bases agree with TRBD2. V was clipped by 3 bases and J by 0 bases; unmatched bases: 6. The CDR3 has 17 amino acids. Looked up from germline, CDR1 is LGHNA and CDR2 is YSLEER. The CDR3 spells CASSHSLAGSSYNEQFF. In nucleotides, the CDR3 is TGCGCCAGCAGCCATTCCCTAGCGGGAAGCTCCTACAATGAGCAGTTCTTC.

By sample fraction, this clone is medium-sized (0.01 to 0.1%). The V gene is TRBV6-1, the J gene TRBJ1-4; D is unclear. Germline CDR1 MNHNS, CDR2 SASEGT. This CDR3 spans 15 amino acids. V was clipped by 1 base and J by 1 base, with 7 bases between them. The CDR3 sequence: CASSEVGGTNEKLFF. CDR3 nucleotides: TGTGCCAGCAGTGAAGTGGGAGGAACTAATGAAAAACTGTTTTTT.

The rearrangement uses TRBV5-1 and TRBJ1-1, with D possibly matching TRBD1 (5 bases). This CDR3 is 15 amino acids long. V lost 5 bases and J lost 0, with 14 bases in between. Germline V lookup: CDR1 SGHRS, CDR2 YFSETQ. The CDR3 nucleotides read TGCGCCAGCAGTGTGGGGGGAAGGGTGAACACTGAAGCTTTCTTT. As protein: CASSVGGRVNTEAFF. Using reference TRBV5-1 and TRBJ1-1 for the parts outside the CDR3, the full variable domain is KAGVTQTPRYLIKTRGQQVTLSCSPISGHRSVSWYQQTPGQGLQFLFEYFSETQRNKGNFPGRFSGRQFSNSRSEMNVSTLELGDSALYLCASSVGGRVNTEAFFGQGTRLTVV.

The chain has TRBV2 and TRBJ1-2, with TRBD1 identical over 7 bases. The CDR3 loop spans 13 amino acids. Germline CDR1 and CDR2: SNHLY and FYNNEI. The V segment lost 3 bases and the J segment 6 bases; nucleotides outside the gene matches: 4. CDR3 nucleotides: TGTGCCAGCAGTGACGACAGGGCCCATGGCTACACCTTC. Translating it yields CASSDDRAHGYTF.

This chain uses TRBV7-9 with TRBJ2-5; 11 nucleotides agree with TRBD1. The CDR3 consists of 17 residues. CDR1 SEHNR and CDR2 FQNEAQ come from the germline V gene (reference sequence). V gave up 0 bases and J gave up 3 bases; unmatched junction bases: 6. The DNA for the CDR3 is TGTGCCAGCAGCTTAGCTGTTGGGGACAGGGGGAAAGAGACCCAGTACTTC. This encodes CASSLAVGDRGKETQYF.

The gene calls are TRBV5-4 and TRBJ2-2, with TRBD1 as a possible D gene (5 bases). The V gene lost 4 bases and the J gene lost 4 bases, with 8 bases spanning the gap. The CDR3 is 13 amino acids. The germline V gene encodes CDR1 SGHNT and CDR2 YYREEE (reference sequence). CDR3 in DNA: TGTGCCAGCAGCCCGGACACCACCGGGGAGCTGTTTTTT. Its translation is CASSPDTTGELFF.

The V call is TRBV6-2 or TRBV6-3, the J call TRBJ2-1; TRBD2 might be the D (6 bases). Trimming left V 6 bases short and J 2 bases short, with 23 bases between. The CDR3 is made up of 18 amino acids. Germline lookup yields CDR1 MNHEY and CDR2 SVGEGT. DNA of the CDR3: TGTGCCAGCAGCGCTCCGGGGTTCGACGCGGGGACCTACAATGAGCAGTTCTTC. Translation gives CASSAPGFDAGTYNEQFF.

V and J are TRBV7-9 and TRBJ2-5; possibly TRBD2 for D (5 bases). The CDR3 is made up of 16 amino acids. The germline CDR1 and CDR2 sequences are SEHNR and FQNEAQ (reference sequence). Trimming took 5 bases from V and 5 from J, leaving 21 bases between them. The CDR3 region is CASSPKRRVGGETQYF. The DNA of the CDR3 is TGTGCCAGCAGCCCAAAGCGGCGAGTAGGCGGTGAGACCCAGTACTTC.

V and J are TRBV11-2 and TRBJ2-5, with 8 bases identical to TRBD2. Per germline, CDR1 SGHAT and CDR2 FQNNGV. V was pared by 5 bases and J by 4 bases, with 12 bases of the junction left unmatched. This CDR3 comprises 16 residues. CDR3 protein: CASSPTTGGRPETQYF. As DNA, the CDR3 is TGTGCCAGCAGCCCGACCACAGGCGGGAGGCCAGAGACCCAGTACTTC.

The CDR3 DNA reads as TGCGCCAGCAGCTTTGGGGACAGAAACTATGGCTACACCTTC. It is translated as CASSFGDRNYGYTF. The chain is built from TRBV5-1 and TRBJ1-2; 7 nucleotides agree with TRBD1. This CDR3 spans 14 amino acids. V gave up 2 bases and J gave up 2 bases; unmatched junction bases: 3. Germline values: CDR1 SGHRS, CDR2 YFSETQ.

The chain joins TRBV7-8 to TRBJ2-3, with D tentatively TRBD1 (8 bases). Between the trimmed V and J ends, which lost 4 bases and 1 base, there was a span of 18 bases. Germline loops: CDR1 SGHVS, CDR2 FQNEAQ. CDR3 length equals 17 residues. CDR3 sequence (DNA): TGTGCCAGCAGCTACAGAGACACAGGGGGGGGCACAGATACGCAGTATTTT. Residues: CASSYRDTGGGTDTQYF.

The V call is TRBV10-3, the J call TRBJ1-1; tentatively, D is TRBD1 (6 bases). This CDR3 has 13 amino acids. Germline V gene sequence: CDR1 ENHRY, CDR2 SYGVKD. V lost 6 bases and J 4 bases, leaving 12 bases between the germline ends. In DNA, the CDR3 is TGTGCCATCAGAACAGGGCTGGGCACTGAAGCTTTCTTT. Translating it yields CAIRTGLGTEAFF.